The next 8 T cell receptor beta chains were all read from a single sample in a study of T cells in Graves' hyperthyroidism and ophthalmopathy. RNA transcripts served as the template for amplifying TCR beta CDR3 regions. RT-PCR in the first round (using the HTBI primer set) targeted the TCR CDR3. TCRdb analysed the multiplex PCR reads with MiXCR anew, one entry per CDR3 protein. The sample carries about 740,000 distinct CDR3 sequences, 11% to 15% recorded once. Material for sequencing was blood. These receptors all stem from a woman between 18 and 29 years old with Graves' hyperthyroidism.

This clonotype was seen at least ten times. This chain joins TRBV20-1 and TRBJ2-3; D remains unclear. V was cut by 0 bases and J by 0 bases, with 19 bases left in between. This CDR3 has 18 residues. Germline V gives CDR1 DFQATT, CDR2 SNEGSKA (reference sequence). CDR3 in amino acids: CSAREPPLRAGSTDTQYF. DNA of the CDR3: TGCAGTGCTAGAGAGCCCCCCTTAAGGGCAGGCAGCACAGATACGCAGTATTTT.

The genes are TRBV9 and TRBJ2-2; TRBD2 agrees at 15 bases. The CDR3 is 18 residues long. The germline V gene encodes CDR1 SGDLS and CDR2 YYNGEE. Germline trimming cut 3 bases from V and 4 bases from J; bases unmatched to any gene: 7. In DNA form, the CDR3 reads TGTGCCAGCAGCGGGGGACTAGCGGGAGGATTAGGCACCGGGGAGCTGTTTTTT. Amino acid sequence: CASSGGLAGGLGTGELFF. Full variable domain (remainder filled in from reference TRBV9 and TRBJ2-2): DSGVTQTPKHLITATGQRVTLRCSPRSGDLSVYWYQQSLDQGLQFLIQYYNGEERAKGNILERFSAQQFPDLHSELNLSSLELGDSALYFCASSGGLAGGLGTGELFFGEGSRLTVL.

This clonotype appeared many times. J is TRBJ2-1 and V is TRBV3-1; TRBD2 matches 7 bases. CDR3 size: 14 residues. The V gene end was trimmed by 1 base and the J gene end by 10 bases; junction bases not matched to a gene: 7. CDR1 LGHDT and CDR2 YNNKEL come from the germline V gene (reference sequence). DNA for the CDR3: TGTGCCAGCAGCCAAGTTTCGCGGGAGAAGGAGCAGTTCTTC. Protein sequence: CASSQVSREKEQFF.

This clonotype occurred many times. J is TRBJ2-1 and V is TRBV28; D is perhaps TRBD1 or TRBD2 (6 bases each). This CDR3 has 18 amino acids. Trimming cost V 2 bases and J 4 bases, with 21 bases left between them. Germline loops: CDR1 MDHEN, CDR2 SYDVKM. The CDR3 sequence: CASSLPLGRGGRYNEQFF. The CDR3 DNA reads TGTGCCAGCAGTTTACCTCTTGGTAGAGGGGGGAGGTACAATGAGCAGTTCTTC. Full variable domain (missing parts from reference TRBV28 and TRBJ2-1): DVKVTQSSRYLVKRTGEKVFLECVQDMDHENMFWYRQDPGLGLRLIYFSYDVKMKEKGDIPEGYSVSREKKERFSLILESASTNQTSMYLCASSLPLGRGGRYNEQFFGPGTRLTVL.

This clonotype occurred many times. In DNA, the CDR3 is TGTGCCAGCAGTGTCGGGACTAGCCAACAAGAGACCCAGTACTTC. Translation: CASSVGTSQQETQYF. This rearrangement joins TRBV6-1 to TRBJ2-5, with 9 nucleotides matching TRBD2. Germline V gene sequence: CDR1 MNHNS, CDR2 SASEGT. V shed 4 bases, J shed 2 bases, and the junction held 5 bases outside the gene matches. The CDR3 consists of 15 residues.

This clonotype appeared a few times. The J gene is TRBJ1-3, the V gene TRBV7-2; D gene uncertain. Germline CDR1 is SGHTA and CDR2 is FQGNSA. CDR3 length: 16 residues. Trimming cost V 4 bases and J 0 bases, with 13 bases left between them. The DNA for the CDR3 is TGTGCCAGCAGCTATCCCCCCGGGCTCTCTGGAAACACCATATATTTT. Its protein is CASSYPPGLSGNTIYF.

V and J are TRBV7-9 and TRBJ2-7; D is possibly TRBD2 (6 bases). With 1 base removed from V and 0 bases from J, the gap between germline ends came to 10 bases. Germline CDR1 and CDR2: SEHNR and FQNEAQ (reference sequence). The length of the CDR3 is 15 residues. CDR3: CASSLGLDASYEQYF. The CDR3 bases are TGTGCCAGCAGCTTAGGACTAGACGCCTCCTACGAGCAGTACTTC.

A few counts support this clonotype. The rearrangement joins TRBV30 to TRBJ2-1; D not resolved. CDR1 GTSNPN and CDR2 SVGIG come from the germline V gene (reference sequence). V was shortened by 1 base and J by 4 bases, with 5 bases between the two germline ends. This CDR3 comprises 12 residues. Here the CDR3 reads CAWSAQYNEQFF. CDR3 nucleotides: TGTGCCTGGAGTGCACAGTACAATGAGCAGTTCTTC.